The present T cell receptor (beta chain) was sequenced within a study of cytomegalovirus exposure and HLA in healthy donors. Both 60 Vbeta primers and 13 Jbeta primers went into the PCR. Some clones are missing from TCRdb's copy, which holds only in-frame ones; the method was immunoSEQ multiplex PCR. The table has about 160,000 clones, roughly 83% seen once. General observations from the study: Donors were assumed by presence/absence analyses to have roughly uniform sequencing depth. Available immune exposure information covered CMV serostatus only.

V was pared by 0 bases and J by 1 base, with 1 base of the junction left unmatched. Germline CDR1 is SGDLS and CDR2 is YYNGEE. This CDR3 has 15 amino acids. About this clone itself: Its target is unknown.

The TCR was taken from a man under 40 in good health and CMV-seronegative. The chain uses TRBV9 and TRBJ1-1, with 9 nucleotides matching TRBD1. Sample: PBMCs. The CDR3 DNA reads TGTGCCAGCAGCGTAGGGACAGGGGCGAACACTGAAGCTTTCTTT. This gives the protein CASSVGTGANTEAFF.